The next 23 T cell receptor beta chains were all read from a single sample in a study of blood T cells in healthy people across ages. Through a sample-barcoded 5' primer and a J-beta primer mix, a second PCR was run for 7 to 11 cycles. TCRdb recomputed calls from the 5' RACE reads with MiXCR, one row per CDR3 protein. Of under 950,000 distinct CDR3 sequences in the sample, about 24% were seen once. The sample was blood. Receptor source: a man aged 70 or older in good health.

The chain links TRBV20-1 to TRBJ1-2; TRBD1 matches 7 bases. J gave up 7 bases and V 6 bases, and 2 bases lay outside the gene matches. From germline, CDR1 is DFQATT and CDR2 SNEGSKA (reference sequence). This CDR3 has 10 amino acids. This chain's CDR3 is CSAQGVGYTF. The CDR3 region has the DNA TGCAGTGCCCAGGGGGTTGGCTACACCTTC.

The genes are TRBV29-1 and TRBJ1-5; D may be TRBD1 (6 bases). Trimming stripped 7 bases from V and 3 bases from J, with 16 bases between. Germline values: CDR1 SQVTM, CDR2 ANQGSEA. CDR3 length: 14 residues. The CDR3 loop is CSARFTGINQPQHF. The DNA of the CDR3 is TGCAGCGCTCGATTTACAGGGATCAATCAGCCCCAGCATTTT. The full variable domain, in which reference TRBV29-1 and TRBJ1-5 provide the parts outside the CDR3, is SAVISQKPSRDICQRGTSLTIQCQVDSQVTMMFWYRQQPGQSLTLIATANQGSEATYESGFVIDKFPISRPNLTFSTLTVSNMSPEDSSIYLCSARFTGINQPQHFGDGTRLSIL.

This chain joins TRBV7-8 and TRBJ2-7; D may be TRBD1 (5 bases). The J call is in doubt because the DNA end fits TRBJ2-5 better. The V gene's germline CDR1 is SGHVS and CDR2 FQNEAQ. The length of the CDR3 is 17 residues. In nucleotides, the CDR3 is TGTGCCAGCAGCTTAGGTCAGGGAACGATTAAGACGGAGACCCAGTACTTC. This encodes CASSLGQGTIKTETQYF.

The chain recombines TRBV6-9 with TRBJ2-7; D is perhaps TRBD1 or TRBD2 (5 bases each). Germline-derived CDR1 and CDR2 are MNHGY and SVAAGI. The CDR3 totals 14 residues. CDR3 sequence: CASRDPTRICEEYV. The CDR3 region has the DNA TGTGCCAGCCGGGACCCCACGAGGATATGCGAGGAGTACGTC.

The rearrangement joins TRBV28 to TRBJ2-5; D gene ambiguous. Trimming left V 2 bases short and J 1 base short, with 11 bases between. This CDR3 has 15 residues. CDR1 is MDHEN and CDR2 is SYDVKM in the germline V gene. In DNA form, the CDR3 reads TGTGCCAGCAGTTTAGAGGTTTACATCCAAGAGACCCAGTACTTC. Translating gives CASSLEVYIQETQYF.

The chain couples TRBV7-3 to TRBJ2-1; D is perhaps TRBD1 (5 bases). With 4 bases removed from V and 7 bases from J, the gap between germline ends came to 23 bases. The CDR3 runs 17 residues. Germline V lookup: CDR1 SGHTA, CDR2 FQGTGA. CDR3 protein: CASSSQGLGLRGNEQFF. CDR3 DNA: TGTGCCAGCAGCTCACAAGGTCTCGGGCTTAGGGGTAATGAGCAGTTCTTC.

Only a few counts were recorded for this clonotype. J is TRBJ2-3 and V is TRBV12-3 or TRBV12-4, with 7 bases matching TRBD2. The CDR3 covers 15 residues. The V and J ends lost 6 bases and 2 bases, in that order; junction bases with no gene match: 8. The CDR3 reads CASRRLASSTDTQYF. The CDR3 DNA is TGTGCCAGCAGAAGACTAGCATCCTCCACAGATACGCAGTATTTT.

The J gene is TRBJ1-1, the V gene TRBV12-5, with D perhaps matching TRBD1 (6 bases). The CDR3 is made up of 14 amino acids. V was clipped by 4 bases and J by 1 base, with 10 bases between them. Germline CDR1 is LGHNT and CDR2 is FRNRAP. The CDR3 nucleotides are TGTGCTAGTGGTTCCGGGACAACGAACACTGAAGCTTTCTTT. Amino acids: CASGSGTTNTEAFF.

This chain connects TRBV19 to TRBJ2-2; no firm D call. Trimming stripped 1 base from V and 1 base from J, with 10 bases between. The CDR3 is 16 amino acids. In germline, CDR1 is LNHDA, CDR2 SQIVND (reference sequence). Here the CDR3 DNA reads TGTGCCAGTAGTATAGTACGAACACTGAACACCGGGGAGCTGTTTTTT. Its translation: CASSIVRTLNTGELFF.

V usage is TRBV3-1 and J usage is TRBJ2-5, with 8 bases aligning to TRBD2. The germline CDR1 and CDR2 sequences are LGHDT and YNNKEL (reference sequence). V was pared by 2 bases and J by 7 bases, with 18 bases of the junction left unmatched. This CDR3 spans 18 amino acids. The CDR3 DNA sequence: TGTGCCAGCAGCCAACTTTCTCCACTAGCGGTGTTTTTTGGGACCCAGTACTTC. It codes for CASSQLSPLAVFFGTQYF.

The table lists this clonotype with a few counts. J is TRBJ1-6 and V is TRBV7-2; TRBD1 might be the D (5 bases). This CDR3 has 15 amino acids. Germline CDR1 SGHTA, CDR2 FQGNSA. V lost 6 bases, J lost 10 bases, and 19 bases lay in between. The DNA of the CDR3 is TGTGCCAGCAGTCCCGTACCTCAGGGCGTCTCACCCCTCCACTTT. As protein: CASSPVPQGVSPLHF.

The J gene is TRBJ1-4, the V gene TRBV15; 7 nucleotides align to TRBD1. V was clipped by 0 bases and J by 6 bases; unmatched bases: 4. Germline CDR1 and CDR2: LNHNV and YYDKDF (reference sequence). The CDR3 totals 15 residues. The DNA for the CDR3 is TGTGCCACCAGCAGAGAGATAGGGGGCGATGAAAAACTGTTTTTT. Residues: CATSREIGGDEKLFF.

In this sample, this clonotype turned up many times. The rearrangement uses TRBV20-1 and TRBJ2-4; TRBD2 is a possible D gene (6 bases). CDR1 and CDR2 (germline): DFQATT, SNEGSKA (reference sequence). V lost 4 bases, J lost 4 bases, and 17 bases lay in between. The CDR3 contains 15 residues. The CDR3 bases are TGCAGTGCTACAACTCGCTCGGGACTTAAAAACATTCAGTACTTC. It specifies CSATTRSGLKNIQYF.

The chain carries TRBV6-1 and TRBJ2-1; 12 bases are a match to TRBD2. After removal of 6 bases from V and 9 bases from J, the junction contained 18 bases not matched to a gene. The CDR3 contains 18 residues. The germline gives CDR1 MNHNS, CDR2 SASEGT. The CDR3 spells CASRKTASASGREGEQFF. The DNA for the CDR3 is TGTGCCAGCAGAAAAACCGCGTCGGCTAGCGGGAGGGAAGGTGAGCAGTTCTTC.

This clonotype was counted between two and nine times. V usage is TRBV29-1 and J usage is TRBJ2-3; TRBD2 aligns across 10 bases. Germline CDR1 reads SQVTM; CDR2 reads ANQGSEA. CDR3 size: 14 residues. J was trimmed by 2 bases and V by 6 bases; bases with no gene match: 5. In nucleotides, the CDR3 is TGCAGCGTCCACACTAGCGGGAACACAGATACGCAGTATTTT. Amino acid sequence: CSVHTSGNTDTQYF.

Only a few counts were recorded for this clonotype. This CDR3 reads CSANRGPNEQFF. CDR3 nucleotide sequence: TGCAGTGCTAACAGGGGTCCTAATGAGCAGTTCTTC. The V and J genes are TRBV20-1 and TRBJ2-1; the match to TRBD1 covers 7 bases. The V gene end was trimmed by 4 bases and the J gene end by 7 bases; junction bases not matched to a gene: 4. Germline values: CDR1 DFQATT, CDR2 SNEGSKA (reference sequence). The CDR3 spans 12 residues.

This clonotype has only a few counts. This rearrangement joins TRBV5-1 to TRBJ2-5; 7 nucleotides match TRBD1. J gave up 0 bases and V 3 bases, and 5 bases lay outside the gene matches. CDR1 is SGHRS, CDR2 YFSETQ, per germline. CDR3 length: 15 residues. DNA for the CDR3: TGCGCCAGCAGCTGGGACAGAAAGTACCAAGAGACCCAGTACTTC. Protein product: CASSWDRKYQETQYF.

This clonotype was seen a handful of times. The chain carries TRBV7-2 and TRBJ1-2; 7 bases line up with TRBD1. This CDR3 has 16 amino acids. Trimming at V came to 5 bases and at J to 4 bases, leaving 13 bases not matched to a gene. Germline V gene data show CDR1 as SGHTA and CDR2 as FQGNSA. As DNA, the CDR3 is TGTGCCAGCAGCCCACAGCCAGAGGGGGCGATCTATGGCTACACCTTC. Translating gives CASSPQPEGAIYGYTF.

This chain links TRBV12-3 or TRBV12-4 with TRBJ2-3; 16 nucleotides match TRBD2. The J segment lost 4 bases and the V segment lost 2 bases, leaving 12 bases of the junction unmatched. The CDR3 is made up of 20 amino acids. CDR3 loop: CASSLIIMGLAGGPADTQYF. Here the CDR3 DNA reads TGTGCCAGCAGTTTAATCATCATGGGACTAGCGGGGGGGCCCGCAGATACGCAGTATTTT.

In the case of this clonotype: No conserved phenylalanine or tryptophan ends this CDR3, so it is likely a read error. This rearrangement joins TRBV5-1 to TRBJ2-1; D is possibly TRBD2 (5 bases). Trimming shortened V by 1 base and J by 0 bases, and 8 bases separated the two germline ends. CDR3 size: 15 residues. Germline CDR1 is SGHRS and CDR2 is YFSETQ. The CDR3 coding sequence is TGCGCCAGCAGCTTGACGGGGAACTCCTACAATGAGCAGTTCTCC. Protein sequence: CASSLTGNSYNEQFS.

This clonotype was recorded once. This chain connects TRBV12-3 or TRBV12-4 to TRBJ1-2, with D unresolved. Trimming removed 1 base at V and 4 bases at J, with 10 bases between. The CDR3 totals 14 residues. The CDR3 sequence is CASSLGGLAYGYTF. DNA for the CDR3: TGTGCCAGCAGTTTAGGGGGTTTAGCCTATGGCTACACCTTC.

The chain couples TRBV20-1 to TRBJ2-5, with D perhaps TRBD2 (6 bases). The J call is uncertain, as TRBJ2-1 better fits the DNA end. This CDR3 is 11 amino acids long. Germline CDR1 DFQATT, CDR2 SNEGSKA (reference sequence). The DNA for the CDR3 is TGCAGTGCTAGCCTCGCGGGGCTTCAGTTCTTC. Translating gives CSASLAGLQFF.

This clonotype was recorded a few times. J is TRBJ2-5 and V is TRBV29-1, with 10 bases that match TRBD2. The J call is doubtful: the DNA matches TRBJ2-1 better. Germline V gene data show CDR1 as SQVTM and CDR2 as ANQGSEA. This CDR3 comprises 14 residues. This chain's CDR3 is CSVERASGGNEQFF. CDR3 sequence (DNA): TGCAGCGTTGAGAGGGCTAGCGGGGGTAATGAGCAGTTCTTC.